Sequencing of this T cell receptor (beta chain) was carried out in a study of tumor-infiltrating lymphocytes in primary liver carcinoma. J was trimmed by 3 bases and V by 5 bases; bases with no gene match: 7. Germline CDR1 and CDR2: MNHEY and SVGEGT. The length of the CDR3 is 14 residues. The authors took blood RNA from unsorted whole blood and also extracted germline DNA. The researchers produced TCR beta cDNA from roughly 500 ng total RNA with a constant-region primer. A slightly modified ARM-PCR protocol with three nested multiplex PCR rounds produced these TCR beta libraries. For roughly 10 cycles apiece, the opening two PCR rounds ran with TRBV1-TRBV30 forward primers and a C-beta reverse primer. Each CDR3 protein is one row after TCRdb ran MiXCR on the multiplex PCR reads. The sample lists 150,000 to 200,000 distinct CDR3 sequences, less than 65% seen once, with 72% in the top ten.

This chain uses TRBV6-2 or TRBV6-3 with TRBJ2-7; 7 bases are a match to TRBD1. Sequencing was done on a sample of peripheral blood. This TCR was sampled from a man between 40 and 49 years old with primary liver carcinoma and hepatitis B virus infection. The CDR3 nucleotides read TGTGCCAGCAGTATTACCGGGACAGACTACGAGCAGTACTTC. Translation: CASSITGTDYEQYF.